The entry below describes one T cell receptor beta chain. This CDR3 region has 15 residues. The V and J ends lost 0 bases and 4 bases, in that order; junction bases with no gene match: 6. The germline gives CDR1 SQVTM, CDR2 ANQGSEA. This sample was included in a study of T cells in tuberculosis. The table came from immunoSEQ multiplex PCR; TCRdb's copy has only in-frame clones and leaves some out. The sample holds tens of thousands of clones, roughly 93% seen once. The sequence came from a donor aged 10-29 years with latent tuberculosis or without tuberculosis infection. The sample consisted of PBMCs. This sequence joins TRBV29-1 and TRBJ2-7; 10 bases match TRBD1. DNA of the CDR3: TGCAGCGTTGAAGAGGCCGGGACAGGGGTTTACGAGCAGTACTTC. It encodes CSVEEAGTGVYEQYF.